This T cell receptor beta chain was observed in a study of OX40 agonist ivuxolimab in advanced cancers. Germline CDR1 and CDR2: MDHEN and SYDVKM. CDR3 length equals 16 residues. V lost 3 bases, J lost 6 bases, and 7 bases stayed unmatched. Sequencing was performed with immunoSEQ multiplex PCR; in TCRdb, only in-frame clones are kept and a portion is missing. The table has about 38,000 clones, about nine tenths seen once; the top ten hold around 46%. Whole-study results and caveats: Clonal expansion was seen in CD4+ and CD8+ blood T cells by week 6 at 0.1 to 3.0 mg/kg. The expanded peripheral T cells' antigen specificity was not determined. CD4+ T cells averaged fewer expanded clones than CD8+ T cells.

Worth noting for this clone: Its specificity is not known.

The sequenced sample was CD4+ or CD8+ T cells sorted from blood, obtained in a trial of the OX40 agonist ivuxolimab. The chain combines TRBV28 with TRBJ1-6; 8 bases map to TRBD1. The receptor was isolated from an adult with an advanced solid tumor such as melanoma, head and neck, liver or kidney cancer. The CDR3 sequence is CASSFSGTGLNSPLHF. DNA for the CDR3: TGTGCCAGCAGTTTTTCCGGGACAGGACTTAATTCACCCCTCCACTTT.